Below, 2 T cell receptor beta chains from the same sample are listed, as sequenced in a study of blood T cell repertoires in COVID-19. Some clones are missing from TCRdb's copy, which holds only in-frame ones; the method was immunoSEQ multiplex PCR. The sample has roughly 27,000 clones, around 91% seen once. The sequenced sample was peripheral blood. The receptors originated from a woman aged 60-75 years with active COVID-19.

The chain combines TRBV6-5 with TRBJ2-2, with D unresolved. Germline V lookup: CDR1 MNHEY, CDR2 SVGAGI. This CDR3 spans 12 amino acids. The V gene lost 4 bases and the J gene lost 4 bases, with 4 bases spanning the gap. CDR3 amino acids: CASSFSTGELFF. The CDR3 DNA reads TGTGCCAGCAGTTTTAGCACCGGGGAGCTGTTTTTT.

The chain is built from TRBV6-5 and TRBJ1-3, with D perhaps TRBD1 (6 bases). The CDR3 extends over 15 amino acids. The V and J ends lost 6 bases and 2 bases respectively, with 14 bases between them. Germline lookup yields CDR1 MNHEY and CDR2 SVGAGI. CDR3 nucleotides: TGTGCCAGCAGCCTGGACAGTCAGCCTGGAAACACCATATATTTT. It translates to CASSLDSQPGNTIYF.